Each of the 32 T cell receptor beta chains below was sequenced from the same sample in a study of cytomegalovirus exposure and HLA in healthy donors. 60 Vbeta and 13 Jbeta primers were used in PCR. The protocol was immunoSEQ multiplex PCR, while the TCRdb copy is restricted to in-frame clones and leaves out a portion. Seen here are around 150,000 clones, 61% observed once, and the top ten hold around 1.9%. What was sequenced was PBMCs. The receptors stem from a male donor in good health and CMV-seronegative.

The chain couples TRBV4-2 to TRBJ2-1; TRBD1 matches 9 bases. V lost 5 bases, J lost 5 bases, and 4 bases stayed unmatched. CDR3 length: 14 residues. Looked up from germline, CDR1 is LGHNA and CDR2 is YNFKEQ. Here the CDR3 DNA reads TGTGCCAGCAGCGGTCGGACAGGGGACAATGAGCAGTTCTTC. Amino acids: CASSGRTGDNEQFF.

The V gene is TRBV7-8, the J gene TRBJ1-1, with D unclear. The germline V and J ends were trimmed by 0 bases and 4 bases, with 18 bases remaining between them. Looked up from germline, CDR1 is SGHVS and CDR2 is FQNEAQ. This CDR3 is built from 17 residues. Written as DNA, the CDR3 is TGTGCCAGCAGCTTAGCGCCAGGTCCGGGGATGGGCACTGAAGCTTTCTTT. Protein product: CASSLAPGPGMGTEAFF.

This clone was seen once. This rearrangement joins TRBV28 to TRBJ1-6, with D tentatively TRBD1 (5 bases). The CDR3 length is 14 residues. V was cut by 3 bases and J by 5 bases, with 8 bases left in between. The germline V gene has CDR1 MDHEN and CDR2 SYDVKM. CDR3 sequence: CASSFGTNNSPLHF. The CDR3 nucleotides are TGTGCCAGCAGTTTTGGGACTAATAATTCACCCCTCCACTTT.

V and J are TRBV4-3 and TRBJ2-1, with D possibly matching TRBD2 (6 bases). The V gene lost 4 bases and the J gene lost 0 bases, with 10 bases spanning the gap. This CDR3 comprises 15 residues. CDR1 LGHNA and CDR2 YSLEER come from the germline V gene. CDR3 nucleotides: TGCGCCAGCAGCCGAGGGAGGAGCTCCTACAATGAGCAGTTCTTC. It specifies CASSRGRSSYNEQFF.

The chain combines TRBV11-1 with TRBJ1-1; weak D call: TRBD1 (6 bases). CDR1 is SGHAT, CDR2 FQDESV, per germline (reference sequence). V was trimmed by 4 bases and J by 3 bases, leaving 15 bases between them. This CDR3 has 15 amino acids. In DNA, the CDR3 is TGTGCCAGCAGCTACAGAGGGGGTGGGGACACTGAAGCTTTCTTT. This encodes CASSYRGGGDTEAFF.

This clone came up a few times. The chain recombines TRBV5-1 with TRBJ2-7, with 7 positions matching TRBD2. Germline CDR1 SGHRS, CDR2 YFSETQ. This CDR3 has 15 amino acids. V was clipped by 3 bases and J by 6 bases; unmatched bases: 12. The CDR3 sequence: CASSWGEGSGREQYF. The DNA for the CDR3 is TGCGCCAGCAGCTGGGGGGAGGGATCTGGTCGCGAGCAGTACTTC.

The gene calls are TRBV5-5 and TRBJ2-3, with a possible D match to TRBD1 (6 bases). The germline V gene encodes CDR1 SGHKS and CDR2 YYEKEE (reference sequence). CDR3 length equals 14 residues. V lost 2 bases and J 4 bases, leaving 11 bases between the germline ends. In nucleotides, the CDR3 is TGTGCCAGCAGCTTTCAGGGGTTGTCAGATACGCAGTATTTT. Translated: CASSFQGLSDTQYF.

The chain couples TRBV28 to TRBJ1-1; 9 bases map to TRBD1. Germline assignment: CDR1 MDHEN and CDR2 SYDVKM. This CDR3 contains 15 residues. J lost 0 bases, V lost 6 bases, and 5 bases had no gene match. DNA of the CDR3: TGTGCCAGCAGACGACAGGGGGTCATGAACACTGAAGCTTTCTTT. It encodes CASRRQGVMNTEAFF.

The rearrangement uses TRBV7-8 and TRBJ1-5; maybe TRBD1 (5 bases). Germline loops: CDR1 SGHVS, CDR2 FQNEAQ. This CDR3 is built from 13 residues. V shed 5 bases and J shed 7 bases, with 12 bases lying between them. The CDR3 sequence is CASSDGGGQPQHF. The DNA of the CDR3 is TGTGCCAGCAGCGACGGGGGGGGGCAGCCCCAGCATTTT.

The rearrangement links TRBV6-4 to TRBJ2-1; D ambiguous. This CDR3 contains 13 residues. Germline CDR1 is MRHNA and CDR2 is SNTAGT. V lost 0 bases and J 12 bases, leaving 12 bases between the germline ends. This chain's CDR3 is CASSDSPGGRQFF. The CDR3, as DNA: TGTGCCAGCAGTGACTCACCGGGTGGAAGGCAGTTCTTC.

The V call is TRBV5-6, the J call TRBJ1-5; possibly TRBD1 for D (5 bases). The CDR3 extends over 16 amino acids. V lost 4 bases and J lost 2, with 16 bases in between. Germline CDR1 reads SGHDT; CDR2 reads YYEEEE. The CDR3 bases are TGTGCCAGCAGCCGCGGTTTAGGGGTCCGCAATCAGCCCCAGCATTTT. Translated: CASSRGLGVRNQPQHF.

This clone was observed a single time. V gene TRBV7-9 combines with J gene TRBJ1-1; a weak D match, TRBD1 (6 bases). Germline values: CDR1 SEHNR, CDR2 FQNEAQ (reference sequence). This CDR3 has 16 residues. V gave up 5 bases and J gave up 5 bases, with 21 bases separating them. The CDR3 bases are TGTGCCAGCAGCCCTGGGACAAGCAGTTGGAAAACTGAAGCTTTCTTT. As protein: CASSPGTSSWKTEAFF.

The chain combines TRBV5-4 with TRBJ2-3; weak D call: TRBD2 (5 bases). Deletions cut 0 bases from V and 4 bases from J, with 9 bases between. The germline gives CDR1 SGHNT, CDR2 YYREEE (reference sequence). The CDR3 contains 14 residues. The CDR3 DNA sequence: TGTGCCAGCAGCTTGGGCGGGTTATCAGATACGCAGTATTTT. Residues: CASSLGGLSDTQYF.

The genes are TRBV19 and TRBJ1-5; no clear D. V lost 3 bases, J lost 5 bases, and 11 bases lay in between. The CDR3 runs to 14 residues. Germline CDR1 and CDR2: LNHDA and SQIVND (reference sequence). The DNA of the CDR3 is TGTGCCAGTAGTATTGAGGGTTGGGATCAGCCCCAGCATTTT. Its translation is CASSIEGWDQPQHF.

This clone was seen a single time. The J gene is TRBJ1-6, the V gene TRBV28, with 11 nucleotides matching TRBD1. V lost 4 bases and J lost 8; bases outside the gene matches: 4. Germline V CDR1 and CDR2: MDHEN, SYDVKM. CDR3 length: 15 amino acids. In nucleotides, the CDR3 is TGTGCCAGCAGTTCGGACAGGGGGCTCGATTCACCCCTCCACTTT. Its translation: CASSSDRGLDSPLHF.

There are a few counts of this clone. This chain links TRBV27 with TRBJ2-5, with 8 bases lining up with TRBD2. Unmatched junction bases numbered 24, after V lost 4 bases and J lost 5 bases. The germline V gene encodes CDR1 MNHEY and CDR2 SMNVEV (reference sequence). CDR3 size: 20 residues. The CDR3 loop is CASSSSGGRFARTFAETQYF. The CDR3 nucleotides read TGTGCCAGCAGTTCCTCGGGGGGGCGGTTTGCCCGCACCTTTGCGGAGACCCAGTACTTC.

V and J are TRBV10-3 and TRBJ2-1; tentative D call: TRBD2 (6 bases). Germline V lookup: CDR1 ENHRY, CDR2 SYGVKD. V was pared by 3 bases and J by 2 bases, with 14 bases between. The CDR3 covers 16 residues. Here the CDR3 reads CAISDPEGPTYNEQFF. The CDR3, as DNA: TGTGCCATCAGTGATCCGGAGGGGCCCACCTACAATGAGCAGTTCTTC.

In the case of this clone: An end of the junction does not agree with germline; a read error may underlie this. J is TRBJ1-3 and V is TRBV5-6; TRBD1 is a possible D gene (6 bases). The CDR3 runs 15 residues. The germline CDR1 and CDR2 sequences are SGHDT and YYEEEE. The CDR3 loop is CASSLPGGSGNAIYF. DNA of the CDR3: TGTGCCAGCAGCCTGCCTGGGGGCTCTGGAAACGCCATATATTTT.

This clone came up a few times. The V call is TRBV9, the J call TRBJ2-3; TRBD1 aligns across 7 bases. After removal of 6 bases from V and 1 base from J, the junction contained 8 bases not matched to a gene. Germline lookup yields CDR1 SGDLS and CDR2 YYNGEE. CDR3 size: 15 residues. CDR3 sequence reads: CASTRQGARTDTQYF. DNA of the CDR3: TGTGCCAGCACCCGACAGGGCGCCCGCACAGATACGCAGTATTTT.

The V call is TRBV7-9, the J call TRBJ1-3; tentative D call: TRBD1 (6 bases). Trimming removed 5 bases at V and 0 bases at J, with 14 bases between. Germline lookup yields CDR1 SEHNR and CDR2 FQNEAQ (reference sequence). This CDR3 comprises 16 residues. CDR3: CASSPTGPSSGNTIYF. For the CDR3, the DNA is TGTGCCAGCAGCCCGACAGGCCCTTCCTCTGGAAACACCATATATTTT. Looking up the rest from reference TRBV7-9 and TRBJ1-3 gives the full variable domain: DTGVSQNPRHKITKRGQNVTFRCDPISEHNRLYWYRQTLGQGPEFLTYFQNEAQLEKSRLLSDRFSAERPKGSFSTLEIQRTEQGDSAMYLCASSPTGPSSGNTIYFGEGSWLTVV.

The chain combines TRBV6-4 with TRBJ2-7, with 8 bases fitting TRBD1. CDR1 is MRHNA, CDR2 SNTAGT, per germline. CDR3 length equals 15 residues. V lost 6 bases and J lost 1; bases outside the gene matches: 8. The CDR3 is CASRDGGQESYEQYF. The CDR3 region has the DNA TGTGCCAGCAGGGACGGGGGACAGGAATCCTACGAGCAGTACTTC.

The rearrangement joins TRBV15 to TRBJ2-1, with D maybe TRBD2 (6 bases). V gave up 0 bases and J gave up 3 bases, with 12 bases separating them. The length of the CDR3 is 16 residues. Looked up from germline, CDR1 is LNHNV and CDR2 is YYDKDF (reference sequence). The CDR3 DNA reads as TGTGCCACCAGCAGAGATCCTGGGGGGAGCTACAATGAGCAGTTCTTC. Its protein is CATSRDPGGSYNEQFF.

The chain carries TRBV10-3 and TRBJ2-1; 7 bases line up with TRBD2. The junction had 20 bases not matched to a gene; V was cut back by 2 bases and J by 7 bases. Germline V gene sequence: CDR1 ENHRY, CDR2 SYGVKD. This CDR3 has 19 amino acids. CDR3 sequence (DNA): TGTGCCATCAGTGAGGGACCCTTTAGGGAGCGGGGCCTTCGGAATGAGCAGTTCTTC. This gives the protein CAISEGPFRERGLRNEQFF.

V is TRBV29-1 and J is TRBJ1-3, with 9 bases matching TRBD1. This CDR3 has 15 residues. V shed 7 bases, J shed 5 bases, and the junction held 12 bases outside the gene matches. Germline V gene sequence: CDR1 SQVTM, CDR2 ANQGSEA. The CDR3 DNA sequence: TGCAGCGGGGGGGGACAGGGCAGGTCGAGAAACACCATATATTTT. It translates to CSGGGQGRSRNTIYF.

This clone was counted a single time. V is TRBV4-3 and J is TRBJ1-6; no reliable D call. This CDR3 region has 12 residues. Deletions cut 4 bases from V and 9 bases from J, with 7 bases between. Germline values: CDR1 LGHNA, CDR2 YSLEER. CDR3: CASSLNGSPLHF. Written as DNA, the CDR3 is TGCGCCAGCAGCCTCAACGGTTCACCCCTCCACTTT.

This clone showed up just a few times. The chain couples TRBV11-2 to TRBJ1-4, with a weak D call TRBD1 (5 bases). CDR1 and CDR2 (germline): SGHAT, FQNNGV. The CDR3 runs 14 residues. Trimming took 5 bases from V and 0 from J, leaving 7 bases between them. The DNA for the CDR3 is TGTGCCAGCAGCGGGGGGGCAACTAATGAAAAACTGTTTTTT. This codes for CASSGGATNEKLFF.

DNA for the CDR3: TGTGCCAGCGGCCTAAATAGCGGGATAATCCGGAATTCACCCCTCCACTTT. Amino acid sequence: CASGLNSGIIRNSPLHF. The chain recombines TRBV7-8 with TRBJ1-6; D is unclear. V was pared by 8 bases and J by 7 bases, with 24 bases between. CDR3 length equals 17 residues. Germline CDR1 SGHVS, CDR2 FQNEAQ.

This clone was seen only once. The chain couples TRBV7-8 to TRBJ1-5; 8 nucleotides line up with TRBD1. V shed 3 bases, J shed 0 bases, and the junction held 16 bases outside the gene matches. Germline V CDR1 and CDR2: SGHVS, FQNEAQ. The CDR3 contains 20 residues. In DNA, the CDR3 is TGTGCCAGCAGCTTGATTGGCACTACCGGACAGGGAAATAGCAATCAGCCCCAGCATTTT. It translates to CASSLIGTTGQGNSNQPQHF.

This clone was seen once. The CDR3 reads CASSEPIKGQGGTEAFF. CDR3 coding DNA: TGTGCCAGCAGTGAACCAATCAAAGGACAGGGCGGTACTGAAGCTTTCTTT. The gene calls are TRBV6-1 and TRBJ1-1, with 8 bases fitting TRBD1. This CDR3 comprises 17 residues. The ends lost 2 bases at V and 5 bases at J; junction bases unmatched: 13. Germline V CDR1 and CDR2: MNHNS, SASEGT.

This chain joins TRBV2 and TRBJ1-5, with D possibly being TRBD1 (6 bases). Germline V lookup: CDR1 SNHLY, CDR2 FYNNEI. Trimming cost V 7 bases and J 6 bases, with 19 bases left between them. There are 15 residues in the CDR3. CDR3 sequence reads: CASNRDTLNGQPQHF. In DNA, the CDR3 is TGTGCCAGCAACCGGGACACATTAAACGGTCAGCCCCAGCATTTT.

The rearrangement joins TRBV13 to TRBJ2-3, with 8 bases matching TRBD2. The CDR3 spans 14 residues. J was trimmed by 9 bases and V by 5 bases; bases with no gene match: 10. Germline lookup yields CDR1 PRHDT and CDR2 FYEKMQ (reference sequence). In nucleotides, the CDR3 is TGTGCCAGCAGCGATTCAACAGCGGGGGAGACGCAGTATTTT. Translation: CASSDSTAGETQYF.

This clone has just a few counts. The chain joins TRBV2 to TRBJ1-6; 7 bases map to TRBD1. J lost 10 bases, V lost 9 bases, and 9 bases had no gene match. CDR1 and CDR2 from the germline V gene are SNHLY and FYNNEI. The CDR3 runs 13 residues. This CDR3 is CASQGQRESPLHF. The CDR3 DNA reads TGTGCCAGTCAGGGACAGCGTGAATCACCCCTCCACTTT.